This T cell receptor (beta chain) comes out of a study of T cells after yellow fever vaccination. From the 5' RACE reads, TCRdb called clonotypes with MiXCR, one entry per CDR3 protein. The sample consists of roughly 320,000 distinct CDR3 sequences, around 10% of them appearing once. This clonotype was observed a handful of times. Its target is not known. Regarding the study as a whole: Contamination of FACS-sorted repertoires by abundant clonotypes from the bulk population could occur.

The sequence came from a man between 18 and 29 years old who received the YFV17D yellow fever vaccine. This specimen was CD4+ T cells sorted from PBMCs, taken 45 days after the yellow fever booster vaccination.

The CDR3 sequence: CASSPGGDGNTEAFF. CDR3 coding DNA: TGTGCCAGCAGCCCGGGCGGGGATGGGAACACTGAAGCTTTCTTT. V gene TRBV5-4 combines with J gene TRBJ1-1; D gene unclear. CDR1 and CDR2 from the germline V gene are SGHNT and YYREEE (reference sequence). Trimming took 4 bases from V and 1 from J, leaving 14 bases between them. The CDR3 runs 15 residues.